The source of this T cell receptor beta chain is a study of shared clonotypes between healthy human individuals (dated by TCRdb to the early 2020s). Looking at the study overall: The cohort included three men and a couple of women between 18 and 49 years of age. For each donor, three plates each were used for CD4 naive and CD4 memory, two plates were used for CD8 naive, and one plate was used for CD8 memory. To estimate repertoire size and how much clonotypes are shared between individuals, the study performed deep sequencing of blood TCR repertoires from a handful of healthy adults. To increase sequencing depth and limit assay-specific biases, different laboratories used diverse techniques to prepare libraries and sequence TCR repertoires. Leukapheresis yielded between about 0.9 and 10 billion PBMCs per donor.

Using the deep immunoSEQ assay, multiplex PCR amplified TCR CDR3 regions from genomic DNA. Extracted genomic DNA from each cell subset was spread evenly across all wells of several immunoSEQ 96-well plates, with each plate serving as a replicate. For sorted subsets, approximately 200 ng of genomic DNA, equivalent to around 29,000 T cell genomes, went into each replicate PCR. The purified libraries were quantified using a Qubit 3.0 fluorometer, sized with a Bioanalyzer 2100, and then quantified again using the KAPA Library Quantification kit. Every immunoSEQ 96-well plate was sequenced on a separate single-read 150-cycle Illumina NextSeq 550 flow cell. The authors' pipeline ran thus. Because the immunoSEQ output included only junctional sequences and no quality scores, the filtering could not be the same as the filtering used for full-length reads. To assign V/J genes and CDR3, sequences were annotated against IMGT germline references using PyIR, a Python wrapper for IgBLAST v1.9. Reads were filtered out if the reads had weak V/J assignments (E-value above 1e-6), no CDR3, stop codons, out-of-frame junctions, or ambiguous translated residues. V3J clonotypes were defined as sequences sharing the same inferred V gene, J gene, and CDR3 amino acid sequence. To compute the percentage overlap between repertoires, the number of shared unique clonotypes was divided by the size of the smaller repertoire. RTK rarefaction, the Chao1 estimator, and Recon v2.1 estimates of unobserved clonotypes were used to assess repertoire richness. OLGA was used to compute generation probabilities for all TCRbeta clonotypes that the gDNA method yielded from four donors. This immuneACCESS table, as held by TCRdb, lists in-frame sequences with V and J called but not all clones. Of the missing ones, under half trace to an unresolved V gene in checked studies; the others have no known cause. That table gives V, J and clone size, and the DNA gave D and trimming. The sample table lists about 2.3 million clones, approximately 90% of them with a count of one. The ten largest clones take up 0.3% to 0.45% of the sample.

To note about this clone: The antigen this receptor binds is unknown. At one end, the junction sequence differs from germline, possibly due to a read error.

The donors were healthy, HIV-negative adults with no recently reported acute infections or vaccinations. Every donor was a Caucasian adult residing in Nashville, Tennessee, USA. CD4+ T cells were enriched through magnetic negative selection, after which naive cells were positively selected on CD45RA and the remaining negative fraction served as the memory subset. After blood collection by leukapheresis, PBMCs were isolated using Ficoll-Histopaque density gradient centrifugation and then cryopreserved in the vapor phase of liquid nitrogen. Purity and quantity of every magnetically sorted T cell population were checked by analytical flow cytometry. From each sorted fraction, genomic DNA was isolated and quantified by UV absorbance on a Nanodrop 2000c. Taken from the germline V gene, the CDR1 and CDR2 loops are SNHLY and FYNNEI. The CDR3 has 11 amino acids, counting the end cysteine and tryptophan. The DNA shown is the 33-base CDR3, in frame from base 1.

On the study overall, not on this receptor specifically: Because the study included only a small number of donors, the genetic and exposure-history diversity represented was limited. Even with the large sequencing depth, rarefaction of the sorted-subset datasets indicated that sequencing was incomplete. Pairwise subsampling led to the expectation that sequencing depth would affect the degree of clonotype sharing among donors. Compared with non-shared clonotypes, clonotypes shared by all four sorted-subset donors had higher generation probabilities. Only blood was sampled, and tissue TCR repertoires likely differ from those in blood. Larger estimated clonotype richness was generally found for naive subsets than for memory subsets. Across several donors, approximately 5% of naive CD4, 3.5% of naive CD8, 2.3% of memory CD4, and under 0.45% of memory CD8 clonotypes were shared.

The clonotype was recovered from a man between 18 and 29 years old in good health. Some clones in this sample may be carry-over from other donors' samples. The sample taken for sequencing was naive CD4+ T cells from PBMCs. The sample's cell subset or site label is to be understood as: CD45RA+ positively selected. The receptor chain draws on TRBV2 and TRBJ1-2, with 7 bases in between that match TRBD1. The CDR3 amino acid sequence is: CASSERAGGCW. DNA sequence: TGTGCCAGCAGTGAAAGGGCAGGGGGATGTTGG.